This is a list of T cell receptor beta chains from one sample in a study of blood T cell repertoires in COVID-19. Clones were sequenced by immunoSEQ multiplex PCR, and TCRdb holds only the in-frame ones, with some missing. Among some 270,000 clones, roughly 88% were seen once, and the ten largest hold about 4.3%. Sequenced sample: PBMCs or T cells enriched from blood (not recorded which). The receptor set was obtained from a woman aged 25 to 39 who had recovered from COVID-19. Each CDR3 is given with its conserved first and last residue. Fields, in order: D gene, J gene, CDR3 length, clone size, V gene, CDR3 protein, CDR3 DNA. A D gene is named only where the DNA matches it firmly. Some rows mark clone size as missing; the rest say once, few, many or name a class of expanded clone.

>TRBD1|TRBJ2-1|15|.|TRBV29-1
CSVVPDRVTYNEQFF
TGCAGCGTCGTCCCTGACAGGGTGACCTACAATGAGCAGTTCTTC
>TRBD2|TRBJ2-7|17|.|TRBV18
CASSPPSSGGATYEQYF
TGTGCCAGCTCACCACCATCTAGCGGGGGGGCGACCTACGAGCAGTACTTC
>TRBD2|TRBJ2-7|15|.|TRBV7-9
CASSSVAGAPYEQYF
TGTGCCAGCAGTTCTGTAGCGGGGGCCCCCTACGAGCAGTACTTC
>.|TRBJ2-4|15|.|TRBV29-1
CSVGWGALAKNIQYF
TGCAGCGTTGGGTGGGGAGCCTTAGCCAAAAACATTCAGTACTTC
>TRBD2|TRBJ2-1|15|.|TRBV19
CASKPGTSGADEQFF
TGTGCCAGTAAGCCCGGGACTAGCGGGGCCGATGAGCAGTTCTTC
>.|TRBJ1-1|14|.|TRBV5-1
CASSFGGENTEAFF
TGCGCCAGCAGCTTCGGGGGTGAGAACACTGAAGCTTTCTTT
>TRBD2|TRBJ2-5|15|.|TRBV4-1
CASSRGGAYQETQYF
TGCGCCAGCAGCCGCGGGGGGGCGTACCAAGAGACCCAGTACTTC
>TRBD2|TRBJ2-1|13|.|TRBV6-2/TRBV6-3
CASSSGTTGEQFF
TGTGCCAGCAGTTCCGGGACTACGGGCGAGCAGTTCTTC
>.|TRBJ1-1|15|once|TRBV24-1
CATSDSTEKNTEAFF
TGTGCCACCAGTGATTCGACAGAGAAGAACACTGAAGCTTTCTTT
>TRBD1|TRBJ1-4|14|.|TRBV5-1
CASSRGQWGDKLFF
TGCGCCAGCAGCAGGGGGCAATGGGGAGACAAACTGTTTTTT
>TRBD1|TRBJ1-5|18|.|TRBV4-1
CASSQEASDRGDDQPQHF
TGCGCCAGCAGCCAAGAGGCCTCGGACAGGGGCGACGATCAGCCCCAGCATTTT
>TRBD1|TRBJ1-2|14|.|TRBV24-1
CATSETPGGYGYTF
TGTGCCACCAGTGAAACTCCAGGGGGCTATGGCTACACCTTC
>.|TRBJ2-1|14|.|TRBV15
CATGGGGRNNEQFF
TGTGCCACCGGGGGAGGGGGGAGAAACAATGAGCAGTTCTTC
>.|TRBJ2-1|12|.|TRBV28
CASSFRGNEQFF
TGTGCCAGCAGTTTCAGAGGCAATGAGCAGTTCTTC
>TRBD1|TRBJ1-6|20|.|TRBV28
CASSFGRDRVWSSYNSPLHF
TGTGCCAGCAGTTTCGGCCGGGACAGGGTATGGTCCTCCTATAATTCACCCCTCCACTTT
>TRBD1|TRBJ1-4|17|.|TRBV5-1
CASSLEPDRGLVGKLFF
TGCGCCAGCAGCTTGGAGCCAGACAGGGGGTTGGTAGGAAAACTGTTTTTT
>TRBD2|TRBJ2-2|18|.|TRBV28
CASRLASPGLVNTGELFF
TGTGCCAGCAGGTTAGCCTCACCGGGACTAGTAAACACCGGGGAGCTGTTTTTT
>TRBD2|TRBJ2-3|12|.|TRBV6-6
CASGGGTDTQYF
TGTGCCAGCGGGGGGGGCACAGATACGCAGTATTTT
>TRBD1|TRBJ2-2|15|.|TRBV30
CAWRQGQVDTGELFF
TGTGCCTGGAGACAGGGACAGGTGGACACCGGGGAGCTGTTTTTT
>.|TRBJ2-7|16|.|TRBV12-1
CASSFPTAPGSYEQYF
TGTGCCAGCAGCTTCCCGACAGCCCCGGGTTCCTACGAGCAGTACTTC
>TRBD1|TRBJ1-2|14|.|TRBV6-5
CASRSDRGRGGYTF
TGTGCCAGCAGGTCGGACAGGGGGCGCGGAGGCTACACCTTC
>.|TRBJ1-3|17|.|TRBV15
CATSRDIWEPSGNTIYF
TGTGCCACCAGCAGAGATATATGGGAGCCCTCTGGAAACACCATATATTTT
>TRBD2|TRBJ2-1|14|.|TRBV5-1
CASSSGGPYNEQFF
TGCGCCAGCAGCTCGGGGGGACCCTACAATGAGCAGTTCTTC
>.|TRBJ2-7|13|.|TRBV5-1
CASSPRVRDEQYF
TGCGCCAGCAGCCCCAGGGTCCGGGACGAGCAGTACTTC
>.|TRBJ2-1|18|.|TRBV11-2
CASSRIGSRVGRYNEQFF
TGTGCCAGCAGCCGTATAGGGTCCAGGGTGGGGAGGTACAATGAGCAGTTCTTC
>.|TRBJ2-1|15|.|TRBV5-6
CASSFGREAYNEQFF
TGTGCCAGCAGCTTCGGCAGGGAAGCCTACAATGAGCAGTTCTTC
>.|TRBJ2-2|20|.|TRBV4-2
CASSAKAQLQLPPNTGELFF
TGTGCCAGCAGTGCCAAGGCACAGCTTCAACTCCCACCGAACACCGGGGAGCTGTTTTTT
>TRBD2|TRBJ2-3|15|.|TRBV7-9
CASSGLAGGLNTQYF
TGTGCCAGCAGCGGCCTAGCGGGGGGGCTTAATACGCAGTATTTT
>.|TRBJ1-5|14|.|TRBV2
CASKLQNSNQPQHF
TGTGCCAGCAAATTACAGAATAGCAATCAGCCCCAGCATTTT
>TRBD2|TRBJ2-5|14|.|TRBV11-2
CASSPMGREETQYF
TGTGCCAGCAGCCCGATGGGGAGGGAAGAGACCCAGTACTTC
>TRBD2|TRBJ2-3|16|.|TRBV10-3
CAISESSGRSVDTQYF
TGTGCCATCAGTGAGTCTAGCGGGAGATCTGTAGATACGCAGTATTTT
>.|TRBJ2-1|16|once|TRBV9
CASSVGGGQSYNEQFF
TGTGCCAGCAGCGTAGGGGGTGGACAGTCCTACAATGAGCAGTTCTTC
>.|TRBJ2-2|14|many|TRBV21-1
CASSPGHNTGELFF
TGTGCCAGCAGCCCCGGACATAACACCGGGGAGCTGTTTTTT
>.|TRBJ2-7|14|few|TRBV5-4
CASSLWTDSYEQYF
TGTGCCAGCAGCCTATGGACAGACTCCTACGAGCAGTACTTC
>.|TRBJ1-4|15|.|TRBV7-2
CASSPGEWTNEKLFF
TGTGCCAGCAGCCCAGGGGAGTGGACTAATGAAAAACTGTTTTTT
>.|TRBJ2-1|13|.|TRBV10-2
CASSESDSNEQFF
TGCGCCAGCAGTGAGTCGGACAGCAATGAGCAGTTCTTC
>TRBD2|TRBJ2-3|14|.|TRBV28
CAITQRGGADTQYF
TGTGCCATTACCCAGCGGGGGGGGGCAGATACGCAGTATTTT
>TRBD1|TRBJ2-1|19|.|TRBV18
CASSPPPGTGDRAYNEQFF
TGTGCCAGCTCACCCCCCCCTGGGACAGGGGATAGGGCCTACAATGAGCAGTTCTTC
>.|TRBJ1-1|16|.|TRBV7-9
CASSPDAGEMNTEAFF
TGTGCCAGCAGCCCAGACGCCGGGGAAATGAACACTGAAGCTTTCTTT
>.|TRBJ1-1|15|.|TRBV18
CASSPRMDRNTEAFF
TGTGCCAGCTCACCGAGGATGGACAGGAACACTGAAGCTTTCTTT
>TRBD2|TRBJ2-1|15|.|TRBV10-2
CASRGRASGYNEQFF
TGCGCCAGCCGAGGAAGGGCTAGCGGGTACAATGAGCAGTTCTTC
>.|TRBJ2-7|12|.|TRBV29-1
CSVAGNTYEQYF
TGCAGCGTGGCAGGGAATACCTACGAGCAGTACTTC
>TRBD1|TRBJ2-3|13|.|TRBV24-1
CATSDWGQGTQYF
TGTGCCACCAGTGACTGGGGACAGGGGACGCAGTATTTT
>TRBD1|TRBJ1-5|15|few|TRBV2
CASRRDSNSNQPQHF
TGTGCCAGCCGCCGGGACAGTAATAGCAATCAGCCCCAGCATTTT
>TRBD2|TRBJ2-1|17|.|TRBV7-2
CASSLFGRDTFYNEQFF
TGTGCCAGCAGCTTATTCGGGAGGGATACTTTTTACAATGAGCAGTTCTTC
>TRBD1|TRBJ2-3|17|.|TRBV23-1
CASSHSTTGGIKDTQYF
TGCGCCAGCAGTCATTCCACGACAGGGGGCATTAAAGATACGCAGTATTTT
>TRBD2|TRBJ2-7|14|.|TRBV28
CASSRGGGTYEQYF
TGTGCCAGCAGTCGGGGCGGGGGGACCTACGAGCAGTACTTC
>.|TRBJ2-7|12|.|TRBV7-2
CASSHAGAEQYF
TGTGCCAGCAGCCACGCTGGGGCCGAGCAGTACTTC
>TRBD2|TRBJ2-1|15|once|TRBV19
CASGLLAGGPNEQFF
TGTGCCAGTGGCCTACTAGCGGGAGGGCCGAATGAGCAGTTCTTC
>.|TRBJ2-1|12|.|TRBV12-3/TRBV12-4
CASGDYAAEQFF
TGTGCCAGCGGTGACTATGCCGCTGAGCAGTTCTTC
>TRBD1|TRBJ2-7|16|.|TRBV18
CASSPQPGQGAGEQYF
TGTGCCAGCTCACCACAACCGGGACAGGGGGCAGGTGAGCAGTACTTC
>TRBD1|TRBJ1-3|15|once|TRBV30
CAWTIRDRPGNTIYF
TGTGCCTGGACGATACGGGACAGGCCTGGAAACACCATATATTTT
>.|TRBJ1-2|15|.|TRBV6-6
CASSYTVGANYGYTF
TGTGCCAGCAGTTACACGGTGGGAGCTAACTATGGCTACACCTTC
>TRBD2|TRBJ2-1|17|.|TRBV4-2
CASSQDLSGGPMGEQFF
TGTGCCAGCAGCCAAGATTTATCGGGAGGGCCTATGGGAGAGCAGTTCTTC